This T cell receptor beta chain was identified during a study of cytomegalovirus exposure and HLA in healthy donors. Study outcomes and limitations: The authors later linked a missense DCLRE1C variant to TCR beta V- and J-gene trimming.

The CDR3 sequence is 14 residues long. Trimming stripped 0 bases from V and 9 bases from J, with 12 bases between. Germline CDR1 MNHEY, CDR2 SVGAGI. Points on this clone: Its specificity is not known.

The PCR made use of 60 Vbeta and 13 Jbeta primers. TCRdb keeps only in-frame clones here, not all; method: immunoSEQ multiplex PCR. The repertoire holds some 63,000 clones, roughly 84% seen once, with approximately 1.5% in the top ten. This TCR was recovered from a human donor in good health. The sequenced material came from PBMCs. The chain employs TRBV6-5 and TRBJ2-1; D is uncertain. CDR3 nucleotide sequence: TGTGCCAGCAGTTACTCAGTGGGCAGAACTGAGCAGTTCTTC. It translates to CASSYSVGRTEQFF.